Included here is one T cell receptor (beta chain) sequence, with context. The antigen is undetermined. The data are from a study of blood T cells in healthy people across ages. The germline V gene has CDR1 MNHNS and CDR2 SASEGT. CDR3 length equals 17 residues. V lost 6 bases and J lost 0, with 19 bases in between. Per sample, at least 5 micrograms of total RNA were extracted. Study-wide points: The donors' CMV status was not determined, possibly confounding changes in expanded clonotypes. Age brought a roughly linear fall in TCR beta diversity measured per million T cells.

It was with a sample-barcoded 5' primer and a J-beta primer mix that a second PCR of roughly 7 to 12 cycles was run. Each single sample gave us at least 2.5 million CDR3-containing paired-end reads. TCRdb recomputed calls from the 5' RACE reads with MiXCR, one row per CDR3 protein. The sample carries roughly 730,000 distinct CDR3 sequences, more than 55% recorded once. The sequencing input was blood. This receptor was obtained from a man aged 35 to 55 in good health. The chain employs TRBV6-1 and TRBJ2-3; maybe TRBD1 (6 bases). The CDR3 here is CASSPGAYSPSTDTQYF. CDR3 DNA sequence: TGTGCCAGCAGCCCAGGGGCCTATTCTCCTAGCACAGATACGCAGTATTTT.